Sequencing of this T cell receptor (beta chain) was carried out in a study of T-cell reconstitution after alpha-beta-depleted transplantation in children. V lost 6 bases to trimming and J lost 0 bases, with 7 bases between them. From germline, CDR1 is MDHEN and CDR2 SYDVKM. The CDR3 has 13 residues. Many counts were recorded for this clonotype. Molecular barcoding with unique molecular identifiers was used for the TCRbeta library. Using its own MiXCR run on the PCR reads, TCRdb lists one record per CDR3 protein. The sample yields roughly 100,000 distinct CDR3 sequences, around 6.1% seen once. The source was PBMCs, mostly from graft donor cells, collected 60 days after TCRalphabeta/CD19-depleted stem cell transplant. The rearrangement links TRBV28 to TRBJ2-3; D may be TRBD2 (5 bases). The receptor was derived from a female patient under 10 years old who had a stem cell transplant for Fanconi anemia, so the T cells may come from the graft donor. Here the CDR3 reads CASRDSSTDTQYF. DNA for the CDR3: TGTGCCAGCAGGGACTCCAGCACAGATACGCAGTATTTT.